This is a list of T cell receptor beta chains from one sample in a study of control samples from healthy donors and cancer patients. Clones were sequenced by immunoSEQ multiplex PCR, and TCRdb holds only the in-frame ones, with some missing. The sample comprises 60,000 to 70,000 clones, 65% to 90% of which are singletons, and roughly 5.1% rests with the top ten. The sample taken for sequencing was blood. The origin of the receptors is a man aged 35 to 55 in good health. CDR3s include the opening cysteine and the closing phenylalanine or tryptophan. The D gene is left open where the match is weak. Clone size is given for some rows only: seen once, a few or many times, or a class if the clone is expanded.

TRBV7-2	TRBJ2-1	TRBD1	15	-	TGTGCCAGCAGCTTGGGACAGGGGCCTTACAATGAGCAGTTCTTC	CASSLGQGPYNEQFF
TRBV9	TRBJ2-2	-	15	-	TGTGCCAGCAGCTCCACCGGGACCGGAGTTGGGGAGCTGTTTTTT	CASSSTGTGVGELFF
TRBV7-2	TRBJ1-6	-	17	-	TGTGCCAGCAACCCCAATGGGGTCGTGGCTTATAATTCACCCCTCCACTTT	CASNPNGVVAYNSPLHF
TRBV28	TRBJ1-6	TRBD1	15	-	TGTGCCAGCAGTCCCGGGACAGCACATAATTCACCCCTCCACTTT	CASSPGTAHNSPLHF
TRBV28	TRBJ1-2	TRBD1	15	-	TGTGCCAGCAGTTTAGGGACAGGGGGCCGAAATGGCTACACCTTC	CASSLGTGGRNGYTF
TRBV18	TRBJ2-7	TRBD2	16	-	TGTGCCAGCTCACCGGTACTAGCGGGGGCCTCCTACGAGCAGTACTTC	CASSPVLAGASYEQYF
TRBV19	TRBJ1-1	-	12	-	TGTGCCAGTGTGTTGGCGGGGACTGAAGCTTTCTTT	CASVLAGTEAFF
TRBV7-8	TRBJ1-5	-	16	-	TGTGCCAGCAGCTTAGCCGGAGGACCTAACAATCAGCCCCAGCATTTT	CASSLAGGPNNQPQHF
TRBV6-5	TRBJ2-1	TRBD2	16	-	TGTGCCAGCAGTTTAGTTAGCGGGAGCTCCTACAATGAGCAGTTCTTC	CASSLVSGSSYNEQFF
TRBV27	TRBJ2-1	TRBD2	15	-	TGTGCCAGCAGTTTCCAGCGGGGGGAAGTCAATGAGCAGTTCTTC	CASSFQRGEVNEQFF
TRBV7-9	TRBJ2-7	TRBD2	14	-	TGTGCCAGCAGCTTCGCGGGAGTTTTCTACGAGCAGTACTTC	CASSFAGVFYEQYF
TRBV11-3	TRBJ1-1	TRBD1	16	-	TGTGCCAGCAGCTTGGATGGACAGGGGATGAACACTGAAGCTTTCTTT	CASSLDGQGMNTEAFF
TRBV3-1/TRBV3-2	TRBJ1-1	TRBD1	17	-	TGTGCCAGCAGCCAATTCCCGGGACAGGGGGCGGGTACTGAAGCTTTCTTT	CASSQFPGQGAGTEAFF
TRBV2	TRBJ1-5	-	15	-	TGTGCCAGCAGCGCTCAGGGAAGAGGCAATCAGCCCCAGCATTTT	CASSAQGRGNQPQHF
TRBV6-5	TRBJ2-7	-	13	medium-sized	TGTGCCGTGGAACCGCTGGGCTCCTACGAGCAGTACTTC	CAVEPLGSYEQYF
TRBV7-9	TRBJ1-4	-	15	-	TGTGCCAGCAGCTTATTGACCCGGGAAGGCGGAAAACTGTTTTTT	CASSLLTREGGKLFF
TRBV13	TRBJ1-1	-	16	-	TGTGCCAGCAGCATTATGGGACTGCTTCAAAGGACTGAAGCTTTCTTT	CASSIMGLLQRTEAFF
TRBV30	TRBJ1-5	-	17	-	TGTGCCTGGGGAGAGAGGCGGAGCACGACCCCTGAGTTACCCCAGCATTTT	CAWGERRSTTPELPQHF
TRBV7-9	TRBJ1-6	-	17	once	TGTGCCAGCAGCTTCATTGAGGGGGTTACCTATAATTCACCCCTCCACTTT	CASSFIEGVTYNSPLHF
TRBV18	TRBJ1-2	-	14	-	TGTGCCAGCTCACCACTGCAGGAATACTATGGCTACACCTTC	CASSPLQEYYGYTF
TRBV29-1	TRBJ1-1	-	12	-	TGCAGCTCTTTGACAGGGAACACTGAAGCTTTCTTT	CSSLTGNTEAFF
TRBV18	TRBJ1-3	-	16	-	TGTGCCAGCTCACAACCGGGACGGGGCTCTGGAAACACCATATATTTT	CASSQPGRGSGNTIYF
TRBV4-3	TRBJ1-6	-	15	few	TGCGCCAGCAGCCAAAATGCCAGGTCCGATTCACCCCTCCACTTT	CASSQNARSDSPLHF
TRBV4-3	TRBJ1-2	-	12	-	TGCGCCAGCAGCCAAGCCGCCAGCGTGTACACCTTC	CASSQAASVYTF